This paragraph covers one TCR beta chain sequence. The clone's antigen remains unknown. No qualities accompany the bases; no much larger clone lies one base away. The library was generated by the immunoSEQ multiplex PCR assay. Alongside multiparametric flow cytometry, deep sequencing of rearranged TCR beta loci was used to profile the T cell repertoires. TCRdb carries this immuneACCESS record with in-frame sequences only. Its versions omit some clonotypes, under half of them owing to an unresolved V gene in the studies checked, with the rest unexplained. This sample gives fewer than 20,000 clones in total; under 95% of them show up just once. The top ten clonotypes cover around 1.5% of the sample. This record belongs to a study of lymphopenia after photon versus proton radiotherapy (dated by TCRdb to about 2019). For the wider study: Photon and proton radiation therapy were compared by the study for their immunological effects in patients with gastrointestinal tumors who developed high-grade lymphopenia. The goal of the study was to describe how the two radiation modalities differ in their effects on the immune system. The cohort comprised 20 or so patients with gastrointestinal tumors who received either photon or proton therapy and then developed lymphopenia.

Cut back by 6 bases and 1 base, the V and J ends lie 13 bases apart. As encoded in the germline V gene, CDR1 is MGHRA while CDR2 is YSYEKL. Spanning cysteine to phenylalanine, the CDR3 consists of 15 amino acids. The read is trimmed to its CDR3 DNA, 45 bases read in frame from base 1. On the study overall, not on this receptor specifically: The survival association was examined only in patients who died, and the authors described better survival with proton therapy as a possibility, not as a demonstrated result. After the lymphocyte count nadir, oligoclonal expansion, especially of CD8+ Temra cells, was observed in photon-treated repertoires, and the drop in diversity was driven by this expansion. Across the cohort, among patients who died, a greater drop in TCR diversity after the nadir was inversely correlated with overall survival time. During treatment, patients who received proton therapy stayed relatively stable, whereas patients who received photon therapy lost naive T cells and TCR diversity and gained effector/memory populations.

The clonotype originates from a woman aged 35 to 49 with cholangiocarcinoma. The chain links TRBV4-1 with TRBJ1-5; the D gene is unclear. The sequencing here drew on peripheral blood, taken from a patient treated with photon-based radiotherapy. The nucleotide sequence reads TGCGCCAGCAGGCCGGAACCGGTGAGCAATCAGCCCCAGCATTTT. It specifies CASRPEPVSNQPQHF.